This record covers a single T cell receptor (beta chain). The antigen remains unidentified. Before the COVID-19 pandemic, during about 2011-2019, CD4+ T cells were taken from unexposed donors. The cells were cultured for about 10 days before CD4+ T cells were isolated. Testing used SARS-CoV-2 S/N and four cold-coronavirus spikes on unexposed-donor CD4+ T cells, cells permitting. This specimen comes from a study of CD4 T cells in relation to SARS-CoV-2 and coronaviruses. The overall study: Negative control cultures got HIV-1 Nef peptides or no peptide. Shared crossreactive spike epitopes were mapped to their HLA restriction.

The CDR3 spans 15 residues. Trimming left V 0 bases short and J 1 base short, with 9 bases between. CDR1 is SGHNT, CDR2 YYREEE, per germline (reference sequence). General observations from the study: The cross-reactivity analysis covered only spike protein, not other viral proteins.

The data were produced by immunoSEQ multiplex PCR, yet TCRdb's version contains in-frame clones alone and is incomplete. The table lists some 21,000 clones, just under 75% of them singletons. This TCR was sampled from a human donor in good health. V usage is TRBV5-4 and J usage is TRBJ2-3; weak D call: TRBD2 (6 bases). Sequenced material: CD4+ T cells from PBMCs, cultured in vitro. CDR3 region: CASSLDSSGTDTQYF. CDR3 nucleotide sequence: TGTGCCAGCAGCTTGGACTCTAGCGGCACAGATACGCAGTATTTT.